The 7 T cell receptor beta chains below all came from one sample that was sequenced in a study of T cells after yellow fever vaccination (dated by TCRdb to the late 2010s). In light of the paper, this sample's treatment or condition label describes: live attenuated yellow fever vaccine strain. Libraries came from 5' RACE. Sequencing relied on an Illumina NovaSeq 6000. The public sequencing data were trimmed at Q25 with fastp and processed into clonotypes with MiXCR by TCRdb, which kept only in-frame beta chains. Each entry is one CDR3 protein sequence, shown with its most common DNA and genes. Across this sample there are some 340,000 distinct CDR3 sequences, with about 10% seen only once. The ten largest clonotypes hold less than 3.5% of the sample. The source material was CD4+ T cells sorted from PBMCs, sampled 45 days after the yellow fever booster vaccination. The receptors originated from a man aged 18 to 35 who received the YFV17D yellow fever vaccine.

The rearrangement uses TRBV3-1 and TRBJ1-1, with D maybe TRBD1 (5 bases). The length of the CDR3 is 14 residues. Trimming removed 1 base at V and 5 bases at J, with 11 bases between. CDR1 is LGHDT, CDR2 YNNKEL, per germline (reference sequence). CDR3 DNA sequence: TGTGCCAGCAGCCAAGTAGCAGGGAGGACTGAAGCTTTCTTT. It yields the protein CASSQVAGRTEAFF. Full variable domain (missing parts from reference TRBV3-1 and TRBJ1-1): DTAVSQTPKYLVTQMGNDKSIKCEQNLGHDTMYWYKQDSKKFLKIMFSYNNKELIINETVPNRFSPKSPDKAHLNLHINSLELGDSAVYFCASSQVAGRTEAFFGQGTRLTVV.

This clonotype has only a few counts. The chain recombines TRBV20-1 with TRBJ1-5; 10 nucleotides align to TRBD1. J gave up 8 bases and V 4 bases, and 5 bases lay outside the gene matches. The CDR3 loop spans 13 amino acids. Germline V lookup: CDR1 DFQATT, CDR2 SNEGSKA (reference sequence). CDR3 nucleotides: TGCAGTGCTAAGGGACAGGGGAAGGAGCCCCAGCATTTT. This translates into CSAKGQGKEPQHF.

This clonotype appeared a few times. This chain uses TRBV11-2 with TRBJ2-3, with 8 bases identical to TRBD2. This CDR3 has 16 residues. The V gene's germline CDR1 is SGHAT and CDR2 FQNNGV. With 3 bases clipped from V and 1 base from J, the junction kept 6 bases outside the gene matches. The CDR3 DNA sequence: TGTGCCAGCAGCTTCTATTTTAGCGGGGGCACAGATACGCAGTATTTT. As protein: CASSFYFSGGTDTQYF.

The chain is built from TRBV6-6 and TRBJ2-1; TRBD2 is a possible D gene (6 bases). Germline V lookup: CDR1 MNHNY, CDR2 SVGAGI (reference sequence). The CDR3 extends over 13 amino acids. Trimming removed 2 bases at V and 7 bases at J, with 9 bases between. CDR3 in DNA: TGTGCCAGCAGTTACCGCGGGGTGAATGAGCAGTTCTTC. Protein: CASSYRGVNEQFF.

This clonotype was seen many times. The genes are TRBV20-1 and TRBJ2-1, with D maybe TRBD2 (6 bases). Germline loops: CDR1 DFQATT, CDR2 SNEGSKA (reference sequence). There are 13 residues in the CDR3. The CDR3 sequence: CSALGGSPSEQFF. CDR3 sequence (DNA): TGCAGCGCCCTGGGGGGTTCCCCTAGTGAGCAGTTCTTC.

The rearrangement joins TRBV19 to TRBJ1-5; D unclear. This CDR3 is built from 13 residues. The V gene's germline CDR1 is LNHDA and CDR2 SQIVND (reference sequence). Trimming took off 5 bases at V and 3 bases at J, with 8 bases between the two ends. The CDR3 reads CASSRGVNQPQHF. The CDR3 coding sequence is TGTGCCAGTAGTCGCGGGGTCAATCAGCCCCAGCATTTT. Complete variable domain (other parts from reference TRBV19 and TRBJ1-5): DGGITQSPKYLFRKEGQNVTLSCEQNLNHDAMYWYRQDPGQGLRLIYYSQIVNDFQKGDIAEGYSVSREKKESFPLTVTSAQKNPTAFYLCASSRGVNQPQHFGDGTRLSIL.

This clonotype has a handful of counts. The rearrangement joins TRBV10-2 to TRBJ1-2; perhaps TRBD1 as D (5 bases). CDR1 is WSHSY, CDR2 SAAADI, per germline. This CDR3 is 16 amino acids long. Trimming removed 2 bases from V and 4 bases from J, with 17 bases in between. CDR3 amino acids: CASSEGTPIGGYGYTF. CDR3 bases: TGCGCCAGCAGTGAGGGGACCCCTATTGGCGGCTATGGCTACACCTTC.